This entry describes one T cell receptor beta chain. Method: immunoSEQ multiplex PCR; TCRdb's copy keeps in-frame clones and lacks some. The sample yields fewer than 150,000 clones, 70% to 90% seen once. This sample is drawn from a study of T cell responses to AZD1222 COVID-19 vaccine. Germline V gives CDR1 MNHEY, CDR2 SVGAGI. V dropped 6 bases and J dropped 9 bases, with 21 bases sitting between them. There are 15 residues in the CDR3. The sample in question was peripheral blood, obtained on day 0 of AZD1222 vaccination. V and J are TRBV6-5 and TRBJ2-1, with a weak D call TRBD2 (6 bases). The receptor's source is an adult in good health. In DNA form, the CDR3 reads TGTGCCAGCAGCACCGATCGACTAGAACTTACTGAGCAGTTCTTC. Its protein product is CASSTDRLELTEQFF.